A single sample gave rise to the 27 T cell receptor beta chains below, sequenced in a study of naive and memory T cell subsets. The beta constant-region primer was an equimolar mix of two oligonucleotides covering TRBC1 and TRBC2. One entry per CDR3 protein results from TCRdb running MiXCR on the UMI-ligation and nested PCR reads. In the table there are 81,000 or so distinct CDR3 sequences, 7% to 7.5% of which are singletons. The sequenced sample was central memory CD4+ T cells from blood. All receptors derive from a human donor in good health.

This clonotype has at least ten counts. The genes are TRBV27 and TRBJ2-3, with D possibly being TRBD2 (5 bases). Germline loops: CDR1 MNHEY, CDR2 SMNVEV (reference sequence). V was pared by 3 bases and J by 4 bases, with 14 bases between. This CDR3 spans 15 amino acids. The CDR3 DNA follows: TGTGCCAGCAGTTTCTCGGCTAGCATGGCAGATACGCAGTATTTT. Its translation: CASSFSASMADTQYF.

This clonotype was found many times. The CDR3 is CATSRDRQFTEQYF. In DNA form, the CDR3 reads TGTGCCACCAGCAGAGATCGACAGTTTACCGAGCAGTACTTC. The chain is built from TRBV15 and TRBJ2-7; a weak D match, TRBD1 (5 bases). The CDR3 is 14 amino acids. CDR1 LNHNV and CDR2 YYDKDF come from the germline V gene (reference sequence). The germline V and J ends were trimmed by 0 bases and 6 bases, with 12 bases remaining between them.

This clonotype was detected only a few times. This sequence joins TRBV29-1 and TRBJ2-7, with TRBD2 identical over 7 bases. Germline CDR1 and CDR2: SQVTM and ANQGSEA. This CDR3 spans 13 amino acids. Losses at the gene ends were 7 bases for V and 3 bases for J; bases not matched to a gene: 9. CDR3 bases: TGCAGCGGGTCGGGAGGCCTCCTCTACGAGCAGTACTTC. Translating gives CSGSGGLLYEQYF.

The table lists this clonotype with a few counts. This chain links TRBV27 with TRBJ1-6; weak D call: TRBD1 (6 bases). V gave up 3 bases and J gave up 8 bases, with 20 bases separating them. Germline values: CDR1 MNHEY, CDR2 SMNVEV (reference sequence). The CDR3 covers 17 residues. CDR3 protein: CASSFRGRGAVDSPLHF. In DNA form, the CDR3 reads TGTGCCAGCAGTTTCAGGGGCAGGGGAGCGGTTGATTCACCCCTCCACTTT.

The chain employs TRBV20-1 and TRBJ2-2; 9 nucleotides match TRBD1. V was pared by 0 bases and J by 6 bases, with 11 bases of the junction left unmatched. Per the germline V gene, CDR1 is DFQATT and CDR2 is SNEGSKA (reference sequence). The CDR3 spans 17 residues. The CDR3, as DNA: TGCAGTGCTAGAGACCACCGGACAGGGGCTTTGTCCGGGGAGCTGTTTTTT. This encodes CSARDHRTGALSGELFF.

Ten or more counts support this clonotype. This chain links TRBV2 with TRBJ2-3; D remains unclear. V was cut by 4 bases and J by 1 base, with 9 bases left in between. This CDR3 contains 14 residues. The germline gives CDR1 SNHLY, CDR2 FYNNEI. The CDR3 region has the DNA TGTGCCAGCAGTGTCTCCAGAGGCACAGATACGCAGTATTTT. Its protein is CASSVSRGTDTQYF.

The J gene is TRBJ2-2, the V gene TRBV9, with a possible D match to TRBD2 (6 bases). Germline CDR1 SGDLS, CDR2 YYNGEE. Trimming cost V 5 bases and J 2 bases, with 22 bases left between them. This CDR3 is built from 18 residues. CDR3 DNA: TGTGCCAGCAGTGACCCCCCCCCCATAGCGGCTAACACCGGGGAGCTGTTTTTT. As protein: CASSDPPPIAANTGELFF.

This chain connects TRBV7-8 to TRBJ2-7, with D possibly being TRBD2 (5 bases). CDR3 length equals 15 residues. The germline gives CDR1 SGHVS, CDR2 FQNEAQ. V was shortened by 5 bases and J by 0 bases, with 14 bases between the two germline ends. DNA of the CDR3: TGTGCCAGCAGCCCCCGAGCGGCTACCTCCTACGAGCAGTACTTC. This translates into CASSPRAATSYEQYF.

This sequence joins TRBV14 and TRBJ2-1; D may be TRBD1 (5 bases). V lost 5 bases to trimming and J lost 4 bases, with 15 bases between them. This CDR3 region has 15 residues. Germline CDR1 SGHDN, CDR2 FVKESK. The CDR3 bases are TGTGCCAGCAGCAAACAGACAGCCCGATACAATGAGCAGTTCTTC. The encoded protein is CASSKQTARYNEQFF.

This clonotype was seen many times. The CDR3 region has the DNA TGTGCCAGTAGTATAAGGAATTCACCCCTCCACTTT. It codes for CASSIRNSPLHF. The rearrangement uses TRBV19 and TRBJ1-6, with D hard to call. Germline values: CDR1 LNHDA, CDR2 SQIVND (reference sequence). This CDR3 contains 12 residues. Trimming stripped 2 bases from V and 7 bases from J, with 3 bases between.

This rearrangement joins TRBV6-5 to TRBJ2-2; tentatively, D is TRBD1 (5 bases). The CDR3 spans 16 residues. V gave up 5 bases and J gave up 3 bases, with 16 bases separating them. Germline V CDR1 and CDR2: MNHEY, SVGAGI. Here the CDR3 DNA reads TGTGCCAGCAGTCAGCCGACAGACACTTACACCGGGGAGCTGTTTTTT. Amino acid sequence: CASSQPTDTYTGELFF.

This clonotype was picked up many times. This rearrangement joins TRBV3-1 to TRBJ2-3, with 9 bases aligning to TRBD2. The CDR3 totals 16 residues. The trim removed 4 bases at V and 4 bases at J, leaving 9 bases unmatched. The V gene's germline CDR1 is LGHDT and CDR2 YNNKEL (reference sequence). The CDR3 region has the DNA TGTGCCAGCAGCCTTGCGGCGGGGGGGCCAGCAGATACGCAGTATTTT. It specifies CASSLAAGGPADTQYF.

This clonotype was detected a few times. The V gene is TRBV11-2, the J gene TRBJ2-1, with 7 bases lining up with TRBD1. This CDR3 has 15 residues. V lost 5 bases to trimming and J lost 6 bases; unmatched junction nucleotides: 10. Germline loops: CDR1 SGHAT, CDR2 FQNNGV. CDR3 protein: CASSLGGGRSNEQFF. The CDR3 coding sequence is TGTGCCAGCAGCCTAGGGGGCGGCAGATCCAATGAGCAGTTCTTC.

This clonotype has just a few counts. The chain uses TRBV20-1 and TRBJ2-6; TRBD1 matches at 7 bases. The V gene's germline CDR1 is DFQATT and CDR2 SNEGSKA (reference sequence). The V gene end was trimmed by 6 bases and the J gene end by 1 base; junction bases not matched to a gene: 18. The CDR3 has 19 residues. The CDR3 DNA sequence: TGCAGTGCGTCACCCGGGCTAGGGGGCGCAAGTTCTGGGGCCAACGTCCTGACTTTC. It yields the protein CSASPGLGGASSGANVLTF.

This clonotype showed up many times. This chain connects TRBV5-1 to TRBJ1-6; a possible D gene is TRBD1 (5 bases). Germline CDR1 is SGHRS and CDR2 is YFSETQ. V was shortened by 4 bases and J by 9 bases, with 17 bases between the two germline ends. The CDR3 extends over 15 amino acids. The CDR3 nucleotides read TGCGCCAGCAGCCCACAGACAGCGGTTGGTTCACCCCTCCACTTT. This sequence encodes CASSPQTAVGSPLHF. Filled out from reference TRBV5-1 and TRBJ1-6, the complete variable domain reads KAGVTQTPRYLIKTRGQQVTLSCSPISGHRSVSWYQQTPGQGLQFLFEYFSETQRNKGNFPGRFSGRQFSNSRSEMNVSTLELGDSALYLCASSPQTAVGSPLHFGNGTRLTVT.

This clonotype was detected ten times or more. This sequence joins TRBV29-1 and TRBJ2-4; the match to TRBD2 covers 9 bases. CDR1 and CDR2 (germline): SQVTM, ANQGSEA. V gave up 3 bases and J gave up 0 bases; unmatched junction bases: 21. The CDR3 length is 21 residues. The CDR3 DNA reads TGCAGCGTTGAGACAAGCGGGGGGCACATGACCTCGAAGCGAGCCAAAAACATTCAGTACTTC. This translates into CSVETSGGHMTSKRAKNIQYF. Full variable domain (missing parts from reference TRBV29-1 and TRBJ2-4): SAVISQKPSRDICQRGTSLTIQCQVDSQVTMMFWYRQQPGQSLTLIATANQGSEATYESGFVIDKFPISRPNLTFSTLTVSNMSPEDSSIYLCSVETSGGHMTSKRAKNIQYFGAGTRLSVL.

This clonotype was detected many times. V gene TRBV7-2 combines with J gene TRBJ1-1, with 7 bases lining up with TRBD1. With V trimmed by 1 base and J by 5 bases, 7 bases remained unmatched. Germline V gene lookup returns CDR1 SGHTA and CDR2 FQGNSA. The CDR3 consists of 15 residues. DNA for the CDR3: TGTGCCAGCAGCTTAGAAGGGGGCGCGGGTACTGAAGCTTTCTTT. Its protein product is CASSLEGGAGTEAFF.

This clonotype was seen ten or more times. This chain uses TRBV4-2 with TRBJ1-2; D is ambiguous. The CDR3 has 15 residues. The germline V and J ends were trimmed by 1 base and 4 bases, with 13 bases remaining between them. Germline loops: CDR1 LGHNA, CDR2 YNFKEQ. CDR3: CASSQAAGVGYGYTF. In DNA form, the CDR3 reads TGTGCCAGCAGCCAAGCAGCGGGCGTCGGCTATGGCTACACCTTC.

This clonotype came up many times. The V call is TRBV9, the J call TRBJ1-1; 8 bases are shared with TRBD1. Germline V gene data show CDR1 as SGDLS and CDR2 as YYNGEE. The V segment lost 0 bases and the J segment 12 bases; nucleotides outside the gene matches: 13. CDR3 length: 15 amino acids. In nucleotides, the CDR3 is TGTGCCAGCAGCGTAGAAAGTGGGCAGACAGGGGTCCCTTTCTTT. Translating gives CASSVESGQTGVPFF.

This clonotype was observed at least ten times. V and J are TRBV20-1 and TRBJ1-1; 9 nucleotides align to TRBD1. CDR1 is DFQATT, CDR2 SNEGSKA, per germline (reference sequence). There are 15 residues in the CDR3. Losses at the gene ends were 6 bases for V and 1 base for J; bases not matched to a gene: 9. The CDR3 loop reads CSAGTGRSENTEAFF. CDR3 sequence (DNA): TGCAGTGCCGGGACAGGGCGATCCGAGAACACTGAAGCTTTCTTT.

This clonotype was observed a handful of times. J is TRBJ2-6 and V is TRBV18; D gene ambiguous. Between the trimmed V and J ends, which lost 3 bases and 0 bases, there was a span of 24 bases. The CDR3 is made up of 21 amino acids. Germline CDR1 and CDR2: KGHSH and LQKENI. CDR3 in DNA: TGTGCCAGCTCACCGTCTATCAACTTTAAATTGGTCGACTCTGGGGCCAACGTCCTGACTTTC. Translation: CASSPSINFKLVDSGANVLTF.

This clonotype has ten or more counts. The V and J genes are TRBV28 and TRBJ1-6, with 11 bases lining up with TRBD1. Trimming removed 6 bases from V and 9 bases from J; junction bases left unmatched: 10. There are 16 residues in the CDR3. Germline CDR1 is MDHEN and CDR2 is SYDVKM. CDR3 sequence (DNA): TGTGCCAGCAGCTCAGAAGGACAGGGGGCGCTTTCACCCCTCCACTTT. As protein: CASSSEGQGALSPLHF.

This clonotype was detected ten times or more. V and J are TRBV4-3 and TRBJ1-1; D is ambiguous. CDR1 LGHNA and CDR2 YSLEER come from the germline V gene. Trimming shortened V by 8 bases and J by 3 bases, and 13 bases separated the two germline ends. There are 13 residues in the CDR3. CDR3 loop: CASRSNRDTEAFF. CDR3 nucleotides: TGCGCCAGCCGTTCTAATCGGGACACTGAAGCTTTCTTT.

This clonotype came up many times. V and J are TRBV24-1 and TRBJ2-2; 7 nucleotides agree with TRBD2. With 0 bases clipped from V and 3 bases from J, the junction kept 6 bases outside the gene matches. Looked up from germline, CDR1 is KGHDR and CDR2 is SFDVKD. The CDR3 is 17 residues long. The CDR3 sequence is CATSDLGGGDHTGELFF. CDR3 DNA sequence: TGTGCCACCAGTGATTTGGGCGGGGGTGACCACACCGGGGAGCTGTTTTTT.

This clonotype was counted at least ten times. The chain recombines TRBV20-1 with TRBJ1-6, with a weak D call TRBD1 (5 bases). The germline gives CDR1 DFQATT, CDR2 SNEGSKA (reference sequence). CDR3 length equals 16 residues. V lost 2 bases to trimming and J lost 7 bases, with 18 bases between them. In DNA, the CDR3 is TGCAGTGCTAGAACTCAGGGATCGAGGGTCAATTCACCCCTCCACTTT. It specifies CSARTQGSRVNSPLHF.

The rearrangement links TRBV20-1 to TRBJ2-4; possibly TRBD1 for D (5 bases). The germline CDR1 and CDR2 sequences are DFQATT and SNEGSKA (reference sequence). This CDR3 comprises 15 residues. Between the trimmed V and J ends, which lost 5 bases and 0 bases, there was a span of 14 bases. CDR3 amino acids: CSAVRVGEAKNIQYF. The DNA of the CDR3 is TGCAGTGCTGTCCGTGTAGGGGAAGCCAAAAACATTCAGTACTTC.

The DNA for the CDR3 is TGTGCCAGCAGCATAGACAGCTACAATGAGCAGTTCTTC. It encodes CASSIDSYNEQFF. This chain connects TRBV5-8 to TRBJ2-1; a possible D gene is TRBD1 (5 bases). The ends were cut back, 4 bases at V and 3 bases at J, with 8 bases in the middle. Germline V lookup: CDR1 SGHTS, CDR2 YDEGEE. The CDR3 is made up of 13 amino acids. Based on the CDR3 plus reference TRBV5-8 and TRBJ2-1, the full variable domain is EAGVTQSPTHLIKTRGQQATLRCSPISGHTSVYWYQQALGLGLQFLLWYDEGEERNRGNFPPRFSGRQFPNYSSELNVNALELEDSALYLCASSIDSYNEQFFGPGTRLTVL.